These 21 T cell receptor beta chains came from one sample sequenced in a study of neurological immune-mediated disorders. One entry per CDR3 protein, called by TCRdb with MiXCR from the 5' RACE reads. The sample consists of more than 50,000 distinct CDR3 sequences, 5.2% of them appearing once. The sequencing sample was made of PBMCs. These receptors were taken from a woman in her 30s with multiple sclerosis.

In this sample, this clonotype turned up many times. The chain has TRBV6-5 and TRBJ2-2, with TRBD2 as a possible D gene (7 bases). The CDR3 spans 16 residues. Germline CDR1 reads MNHEY; CDR2 reads SVGAGI. Trimming stripped 0 bases from V and 4 bases from J, with 12 bases between. The CDR3 reads CASSYSTGGRTGELFF. CDR3 nucleotide sequence: TGTGCCAGCAGTTACTCGACGGGGGGCCGCACCGGGGAGCTGTTTTTT.

This clonotype was detected many times. The chain combines TRBV5-5 with TRBJ2-2, with 7 positions matching TRBD1. Germline values: CDR1 SGHKS, CDR2 YYEKEE (reference sequence). With 0 bases clipped from V and 2 bases from J, the junction kept 4 bases outside the gene matches. CDR3 length: 16 amino acids. CDR3 DNA sequence: TGTGCCAGCAGCTTGGAGACAGGGATCAACACCGGGGAGCTGTTTTTT. Its translation: CASSLETGINTGELFF.

Comment on this clonotype: One end of the junction does not line up with germline, which may come from a read error. The V and J genes are TRBV5-5 and TRBJ1-5; the D is unclear. Germline CDR1 reads SGHKS; CDR2 reads YYEKEE (reference sequence). The CDR3 runs 14 residues. The CDR3 bases are TGTGCCAGCAGCTTGATCCAGAAGGATCAGCCCCAGAATTTT. As protein: CASSLIQKDQPQNF.

This clonotype has ten or more counts. The rearrangement joins TRBV20-1 to TRBJ2-1; D tentatively fits TRBD1 or TRBD2 (5 bases each). Germline CDR1 is DFQATT and CDR2 is SNEGSKA (reference sequence). V was cut by 6 bases and J by 7 bases, with 19 bases left in between. This CDR3 spans 14 amino acids. The CDR3 sequence is CSAEDIQGGNEQFF. The CDR3 DNA reads TGCAGTGCCGAGGACATCCAGGGCGGGAATGAGCAGTTCTTC.

The V and J genes are TRBV20-1 and TRBJ2-1; 7 positions agree with TRBD2. The V gene's germline CDR1 is DFQATT and CDR2 SNEGSKA (reference sequence). CDR3 length: 14 residues. Unmatched junction bases numbered 5, after V lost 3 bases and J lost 3 bases. The CDR3 reads CSASGLAVYNEQFF. The DNA of the CDR3 is TGCAGTGCTAGCGGGCTAGCGGTCTACAATGAGCAGTTCTTC.

This clonotype was seen only a few times. The chain joins TRBV4-1 to TRBJ2-3, with D perhaps matching TRBD1 or TRBD2 (6 bases each). The CDR3 spans 18 residues. V was clipped by 0 bases and J by 0 bases, with 16 bases between them. Germline lookup yields CDR1 MGHRA and CDR2 YSYEKL. The CDR3 DNA follows: TGCGCCAGCAGCCAAGAACCCCTCGGGGGCACAAGCACAGATACGCAGTATTTT. It encodes CASSQEPLGGTSTDTQYF.

This clonotype has at least ten counts. The rearrangement uses TRBV7-8 and TRBJ1-1; unclear D gene. Trimming took 0 bases from V and 4 from J, leaving 6 bases between them. Germline values: CDR1 SGHVS, CDR2 FQNEAQ. The CDR3 is 13 residues long. CDR3 amino acids: CASSLAPRTEAFF. The CDR3 DNA follows: TGTGCCAGCAGCTTAGCGCCCCGCACTGAAGCTTTCTTT.

This clonotype was counted between two and nine times. This sequence may be a read error, since a much larger clone differs from it by one base. The chain combines TRBV11-2 with TRBJ2-7, with no clear D. Germline V CDR1 and CDR2: SGHAT, FQNNGV. This CDR3 is built from 12 residues. V was cut by 5 bases and J by 3 bases, with 8 bases left in between. CDR3 loop: CASSKTYYEQYF. CDR3 DNA sequence: TGTGCCAGCAGCAAGACCTACTACGAGCAGTACTTC.

This clonotype was seen ten or more times. The rearrangement joins TRBV29-1 to TRBJ2-2; possible D gene TRBD2, 5 bases. Trimming stripped 5 bases from V and 4 bases from J, with 14 bases between. CDR1 and CDR2 (germline): SQVTM, ANQGSEA. This CDR3 is built from 14 residues. The CDR3 nucleotides read TGCAGCGTTAGCGAGGGTCGGGTCACCGGGGAGCTGTTTTTT. Translated, it gives CSVSEGRVTGELFF.

This clonotype was picked up many times. The chain combines TRBV20-1 with TRBJ1-4; TRBD1 matches at 8 bases. The CDR3 has 14 amino acids. V lost 4 bases to trimming and J lost 4 bases; unmatched junction nucleotides: 5. Germline V gene data show CDR1 as DFQATT and CDR2 as SNEGSKA (reference sequence). CDR3 in amino acids: CSATPGQDNEKLFF. CDR3 sequence (DNA): TGCAGTGCTACGCCGGGACAGGATAATGAAAAACTGTTTTTT.

The table lists this clonotype with a few counts. The chain combines TRBV12-3 or TRBV12-4 with TRBJ2-4, with 7 bases matching TRBD1. The CDR3 totals 12 residues. V lost 7 bases, J lost 9 bases, and 6 bases stayed unmatched. The CDR3 bases are TGTGCCAGCAATCGACAGGGTAGCATTCAGTACTTC. This encodes CASNRQGSIQYF.

The V gene is TRBV6-5, the J gene TRBJ2-7; 8 bases are a match to TRBD1. The CDR3 runs 14 residues. Losses at the gene ends were 2 bases for V and 2 bases for J; bases not matched to a gene: 2. Looked up from germline, CDR1 is MNHEY and CDR2 is SVGAGI. The CDR3 nucleotides are TGTGCCAGCAGTTACGGGACAGGACCCTACGAGCAGTACTTC. It codes for CASSYGTGPYEQYF.

This clonotype occurred many times. The chain joins TRBV15 to TRBJ2-5; D possibly corresponds to TRBD2 (6 bases). The CDR3 sequence is 14 residues long. Trimming cost V 3 bases and J 4 bases, with 12 bases left between them. Per germline, CDR1 LNHNV and CDR2 YYDKDF (reference sequence). For the CDR3, the DNA is TGTGCCACCAGCAGGGCCCCGGGGGTAGAGACCCAGTACTTC. It codes for CATSRAPGVETQYF.

There are a few counts of this clonotype. The chain recombines TRBV6-2 or TRBV6-3 with TRBJ2-2; a possible D gene is TRBD2 (6 bases). The CDR3 is 14 residues long. Germline-derived CDR1 and CDR2 are MNHEY and SVGEGT. Trimming cost V 7 bases and J 6 bases, with 15 bases left between them. CDR3 nucleotide sequence: TGTGCCAGCAATCTAGCGTGGGACGCCGGGGAGCTGTTTTTT. As protein: CASNLAWDAGELFF.

This clonotype has more than one count but fewer than ten. The chain combines TRBV5-4 with TRBJ1-1, with no clear D. V lost 3 bases to trimming and J lost 5 bases, with 20 bases between them. Germline CDR1 is SGHNT and CDR2 is YYREEE (reference sequence). This CDR3 is built from 16 residues. Here the CDR3 DNA reads TGTGCCAGCAGCTCTCTAGGGATGCGTTCCGCGACTGAAGCTTTCTTT. It is translated as CASSSLGMRSATEAFF.

The chain combines TRBV3-1 with TRBJ2-2; tentative D call: TRBD2 (6 bases). In germline, CDR1 is LGHDT, CDR2 YNNKEL (reference sequence). This CDR3 comprises 15 residues. V lost 4 bases to trimming and J lost 0 bases, with 9 bases between them. This CDR3 is CASSRREANTGELFF. The CDR3 DNA is TGTGCCAGCAGCCGCAGGGAGGCGAACACCGGGGAGCTGTTTTTT.

This clonotype was picked up a small number of times. This rearrangement joins TRBV27 to TRBJ1-2; a possible D gene is TRBD1 (5 bases). The length of the CDR3 is 14 residues. Germline-derived CDR1 and CDR2 are MNHEY and SMNVEV (reference sequence). With 5 bases removed from V and 3 bases from J, the gap between germline ends came to 13 bases. DNA of the CDR3: TGTGCCAGCAGTATCCGGGGCGATTACTATGGCTACACCTTC. Translated: CASSIRGDYYGYTF.

This clonotype has more than one count but fewer than ten. The V call is TRBV5-1, the J call TRBJ2-5, with D unresolved. This CDR3 is built from 13 residues. Germline assignment: CDR1 SGHRS and CDR2 YFSETQ. V was clipped by 0 bases and J by 3 bases, with 6 bases between them. CDR3: CASSLANEETQYF. The CDR3 DNA sequence: TGCGCCAGCAGCTTGGCGAACGAAGAGACCCAGTACTTC.

The CDR3 coding sequence is TGTGCCAGCAGCCAAAGGGGGCCTCGATACAATGAGCAGTTCTTC. It specifies CASSQRGPRYNEQFF. This sequence joins TRBV14 and TRBJ2-1; 7 bases fit TRBD1. V lost 2 bases and J lost 4; bases outside the gene matches: 5. The CDR3 spans 15 residues. Per the germline V gene, CDR1 is SGHDN and CDR2 is FVKESK.

There are a few counts of this clonotype. The chain employs TRBV6-5 and TRBJ1-1, with D hard to call. The CDR3 consists of 13 residues. Per germline, CDR1 MNHEY and CDR2 SVGAGI. V was clipped by 8 bases and J by 5 bases, with 15 bases between them. The CDR3 region is CASSYSRGTEAFF. CDR3 sequence (DNA): TGTGCCAGCTCTTACTCCAGAGGTACTGAAGCTTTCTTT.

Many counts were recorded for this clonotype. V usage is TRBV2 and J usage is TRBJ2-1; D not resolved. Looked up from germline, CDR1 is SNHLY and CDR2 is FYNNEI. This CDR3 spans 14 amino acids. Deletions cut 6 bases from V and 3 bases from J, with 12 bases between. CDR3 sequence (DNA): TGTGCCAGCAGACCGGCTGGGGACTACAATGAGCAGTTCTTC. Encoded protein: CASRPAGDYNEQFF. Together with reference TRBV2 and TRBJ2-1, the CDR3 gives the full variable domain: EPEVTQTPSHQVTQMGQEVILRCVPISNHLYFYWYRQILGQKVEFLVSFYNNEISEKSEIFDDQFSVERPDGSNFTLKIRSTKLEDSAMYFCASRPAGDYNEQFFGPGTRLTVL.